These T cell receptor beta chains were read from a single sample in a study of cytomegalovirus exposure and HLA in healthy donors. TCRdb's copy holds only in-frame clones and misses some; the assay was immunoSEQ multiplex PCR. The profile shows some 200,000 clones, about 89% of them singletons. Sequenced sample: PBMCs. All receptors come from a man under 40 in good health and CMV-seropositive. Each CDR3 is given with its conserved first and last residue. Each record gives: CDR3 protein, CDR3 DNA, J gene, V gene, clone size, D gene. D genes are given only for firm matches. Size values are once, few and many counts, or a class for expanded clones, and some rows have none.

CASSQGLQGEQYF | TGCGCCAGCAGCCAAGGGTTGCAGGGCGAGCAGTACTTC | TRBJ2-7 | TRBV4-3 | - | -
CASSLRAANYEQYF | TGTGCCAGCAGCCTACGAGCAGCCAACTACGAGCAGTACTTC | TRBJ2-7 | TRBV7-8 | - | -
CASSGDNTEAFF | TGTGCCAGCAGTGGGGACAACACTGAAGCTTTCTTT | TRBJ1-1 | TRBV6-1 | - | -
CASSLGRGQPQHF | TGTGCCAGCTCACTAGGACGGGGTCAGCCCCAGCATTTT | TRBJ1-5 | TRBV18 | - | -
CASSRNEKLFF | TGCGCCAGCAGCCGGAATGAAAAACTGTTTTTT | TRBJ1-4 | TRBV4-1 | - | -
CASSSSPGTPYNEQFF | TGTGCCAGCAGCTCGTCACCGGGCACCCCTTACAATGAGCAGTTCTTC | TRBJ2-1 | TRBV7-8 | - | -
CASSFVGGTEAFF | TGTGCCAGCAGTTTCGTTGGGGGAACTGAAGCTTTCTTT | TRBJ1-1 | TRBV27 | - | -
CASSPRTGSGTDTQYF | TGTGCCAGCAGCCCCCGGACAGGATCGGGCACAGATACGCAGTATTTT | TRBJ2-3 | TRBV11-3 | - | TRBD1
CASSLDGTTVSYEQYF | TGTGCCAGCAGCTTAGACGGCACAACCGTTTCCTACGAGCAGTACTTC | TRBJ2-7 | TRBV7-2 | - | -
CASSPRRWEPYNEQFF | TGTGCCAGCAGCCCCCGAAGGTGGGAACCCTACAATGAGCAGTTCTTC | TRBJ2-1 | TRBV5-4 | - | -
CASREGQALYEQYF | TGCGCCAGCAGAGAGGGACAGGCCCTTTACGAGCAGTACTTC | TRBJ2-7 | TRBV5-1 | - | TRBD1
CASSQAEVSYEQYF | TGCGCCAGCAGCCAAGCTGAGGTGTCCTACGAGCAGTACTTC | TRBJ2-7 | TRBV4-1 | few | -
CASSLTTSGGDTQYF | TGTGCCAGCAGCTTAACGACTAGCGGGGGCGATACGCAGTATTTT | TRBJ2-3 | TRBV7-3 | - | TRBD2
CASRKGLEVYNEQFF | TGTGCCAGCAGGAAGGGCCTAGAAGTCTACAATGAGCAGTTCTTC | TRBJ2-1 | TRBV9 | - | -
CASPPVGGQRTGELFF | TGTGCCAGCCCTCCTGTGGGAGGGCAACGGACCGGGGAGCTGTTTTTT | TRBJ2-2 | TRBV18 | - | TRBD2
CASSQDLGTLYEQYF | TGCGCCAGCAGCCAAGATCTCGGGACCCTTTACGAGCAGTACTTC | TRBJ2-7 | TRBV4-3 | - | -
CASSYSSLGHTEAFF | TGTGCCAGCAGTTACTCATCGTTAGGTCACACTGAAGCTTTCTTT | TRBJ1-1 | TRBV6-6 | - | -
CAIKGTSGIDEQFF | TGTGCCATCAAAGGGACTAGCGGGATTGATGAGCAGTTCTTC | TRBJ2-1 | TRBV10-3 | - | TRBD2
CASSHVGSSGGRSYNEQFF | TGCGCCAGCAGCCATGTCGGGAGTAGCGGGGGCCGCTCCTACAATGAGCAGTTCTTC | TRBJ2-1 | TRBV4-3 | - | TRBD2
CASSLAETATGELFF | TGTGCCAGCAGCTTAGCCGAGACGGCCACCGGGGAGCTGTTTTTT | TRBJ2-2 | TRBV7-9 | - | -
CASSPTGPDTQYF | TGTGCCAGCAGTCCGACAGGGCCAGATACGCAGTATTTT | TRBJ2-3 | TRBV27 | - | TRBD1
CASSLERRGGYTF | TGCGCCAGCAGTCTCGAACGTCGAGGGGGCTACACCTTC | TRBJ1-2 | TRBV4-1 | - | -
CAWSGAYNEKLFF | TGTGCCTGGAGTGGGGCCTATAATGAAAAACTGTTTTTT | TRBJ1-4 | TRBV30 | once | -
CASSLGTVQETQYF | TGCGCCAGCAGCTTGGGGACAGTCCAAGAGACCCAGTACTTC | TRBJ2-5 | TRBV5-1 | - | -
CASSTPDAADTQYF | TGTGCCAGCAGCACCCCAGATGCGGCAGATACGCAGTATTTT | TRBJ2-3 | TRBV11-2 | - | -
CASSSRRERGGQETQYF | TGCGCCAGCAGCTCCCGCCGAGAGCGGGGGGGACAAGAGACCCAGTACTTC | TRBJ2-5 | TRBV5-1 | - | TRBD2
CASSPQHSVLDNEQFF | TGTGCCAGCAGCCCCCAACATAGCGTCCTAGACAATGAGCAGTTCTTC | TRBJ2-1 | TRBV5-4 | - | -
CASSARQGHDYEQYF | TGTGCCAGCAGCGCGAGACAGGGGCACGACTACGAGCAGTACTTC | TRBJ2-7 | TRBV9 | - | TRBD1
CASSQVEDSYEQYF | TGCGCCAGCAGCCAAGTCGAAGACAGCTACGAGCAGTACTTC | TRBJ2-7 | TRBV4-1 | - | -
CASSSRGTSLYNEQFF | TGTGCCAGCAGTTCCCGGGGCACCTCGCTTTACAATGAGCAGTTCTTC | TRBJ2-1 | TRBV6-5 | - | -